The 6 T cell receptor beta chains in this list originate from one sample, sequenced in a study of T cells in localized non-small cell lung cancer. Assay used: immunoSEQ multiplex PCR; TCRdb lists only in-frame clones, some missing. The table records 30,000 to 35,000 clones, roughly 91% of them present only once. Specimen: peripheral blood, collected before any cancer treatment. Receptors were obtained from a female donor older than 55 with stage I lung adenocarcinoma.

The chain is built from TRBV28 and TRBJ2-7; 9 bases match TRBD1. Germline V gene data show CDR1 as MDHEN and CDR2 as SYDVKM. The CDR3 has 14 residues. The junction had 7 bases not matched to a gene; V was cut back by 5 bases and J by 5 bases. In DNA form, the CDR3 reads TGTGCCAGCAGTACTAACAGGGGGCTCGACGAGCAGTACTTC. Its protein product is CASSTNRGLDEQYF.

This clone was detected once. The chain carries TRBV5-6 and TRBJ2-7; 8 nucleotides match TRBD2. J lost 4 bases, V lost 4 bases, and 16 bases had no gene match. CDR3 length equals 17 residues. Germline CDR1 and CDR2: SGHDT and YYEEEE. The CDR3, as DNA: TGTGCCAGCAGCCGCCCCCTCCAAGCGGGCGGGGGGTACGAGCAGTACTTC. This sequence encodes CASSRPLQAGGGYEQYF.

As for this clone: One junction end does not reproduce the germline sequence, and a read error may be involved. The chain has TRBV5-1 and TRBJ2-2; unclear D gene. This CDR3 spans 15 amino acids. The germline V gene encodes CDR1 SGHRS and CDR2 YFSETQ. CDR3 in amino acids: CASSPPMSNIGELFF. The DNA for the CDR3 is TGCGCCAGCAGCCCCCCGATGTCGAACATCGGGGAGCTGTTTTTT.

With regard to this clone: Other DNA variants within this sample encode the same CDR3. The chain joins TRBV6-1 to TRBJ1-2, with D perhaps matching TRBD1 (5 bases). Germline CDR1 and CDR2: MNHNS and SASEGT. Trimming took 0 bases from V and 5 from J, leaving 13 bases between them. The CDR3 length is 15 residues. The CDR3 reads CASSEAGGMGYGYTF. The CDR3 DNA is TGTGCCAGCAGTGAAGCCGGGGGGATGGGGTATGGCTACACCTTC.

CDR3 nucleotides: TGTGCCAGCAGAGAGATCGACAGGGACGAGCAGTACTTC. Its translation: CASREIDRDEQYF. The genes are TRBV27 and TRBJ2-7, with 7 bases lining up with TRBD1. This CDR3 has 13 amino acids. Germline-derived CDR1 and CDR2 are MNHEY and SMNVEV (reference sequence). The V segment lost 6 bases and the J segment 5 bases; nucleotides outside the gene matches: 7.

This sequence joins TRBV28 and TRBJ2-7, with 7 bases that match TRBD1. The CDR3 sequence is 14 residues long. Losses at the gene ends were 2 bases for V and 4 bases for J; bases not matched to a gene: 5. Germline CDR1 reads MDHEN; CDR2 reads SYDVKM. The DNA for the CDR3 is TGTGCCAGCAGTTTACTAGGGGGCTGGTACGAGCAGTACTTC. This codes for CASSLLGGWYEQYF.